Listed below are T cell receptor beta chains from one sample, sequenced in a study of regulatory and conventional T cells in breast cancer. TCRdb reanalysed the PCR reads using MiXCR and keeps one entry per CDR3 protein. The sample gives over 15,000 distinct CDR3 sequences, around 30% of which show up once; 1.5% to 2% is in the top ten. Input material: conventional T cells from blood. The receptor source for this set is a female donor in good health. Both conserved end residues are trimmed from each CDR3.

V,CDR3
TRBV20-1,SGPHRDREGETQY
TRBV4-3,ASSQERSGLAF
TRBV5-6,ASSLRRAPLNSPLH
TRBV7-9,ASSLDRGYGYT
TRBV6-2/TRBV6-3,ASSYQTSGGYNEQF
TRBV20-1,SARAGGGNSLLH
TRBV5-1,ASSPGTNIYNEQF
TRBV18,ASSPQGSGVSYEQY
TRBV7-9,ASSSTGGYT
TRBV7-8,ASSLVGGRTSTDTQY
TRBV11-2,ASSPGAKYNEQF
TRBV10-1,ASRLGQGARARPNTIY
TRBV20-1,SARTRSYGYT
TRBV5-1,ASSPPSGRATDTQY
TRBV19,ASSIQSRHNEQF
TRBV19,ASSSQGSRNYGYT
TRBV18,ASSRSGRVGNEQF
TRBV12-3/TRBV12-4,ASSLEISYEQY
TRBV6-2/TRBV6-3,ASRPHRGSTDTQY
TRBV20-1,GVGGSSGNEQF
TRBV7-9,ASSRTGADTEAF
TRBV10-3,AISAPGQGAYEQY
TRBV3-1,ASSQPGTSYDEQF
TRBV20-1,SASGGQSDIYEQY
TRBV6-2/TRBV6-3,ASTLHLSGTEAF
TRBV28,ASSFRAGYRGSGNTIY
TRBV12-3/TRBV12-4,ASSTPSEAF
TRBV7-2,ASSFAQGNTIY